The rows below give T cell receptor beta chains drawn from one sample of a study of T-cell memory formation after mild COVID-19. MiXCR, applied by TCRdb to the 5' RACE reads, yields one record per CDR3 protein. The sample has 400,000 to 550,000 distinct CDR3 sequences, 20% to 25% seen once. The material sequenced was PBMCs or a T cell subset sorted from them (not recorded which). The receptors here all came from an adult woman who had mild COVID-19 (a few samples of this study predate the infection). Cell type and time point are not known. Both conserved end residues are part of each CDR3. Each record gives: CDR3 protein, CDR3 DNA, J gene, D gene, clone size, V gene. D genes are given only for firm matches. Clone size is given for some rows only: seen once, a few or many times, or a class if the clone is expanded.

CDR3: CSARDLGLAGGPGELFF
DNA: TGCAGTGCTAGAGATCTTGGGTTAGCGGGAGGTCCCGGGGAGCTGTTTTTT
J: TRBJ2-2
D: TRBD2
size: few
V: TRBV20-1

CDR3: CASSLVAGKSSTGELFF
DNA: TGTGCCAGCAGCTTGGTGGCAGGGAAGTCGAGCACCGGGGAGCTGTTTTTT
J: TRBJ2-2
D: NA
size: NA
V: TRBV5-6

CDR3: CASSSRSYEQYF
DNA: TGTGCCAGCAGCTCCCGCTCCTACGAGCAGTACTTC
J: TRBJ2-7
D: NA
size: many
V: TRBV12-3/TRBV12-4

CDR3: CASSSIGGNYGYTF
DNA: TGTGCCAGCAGCTCTATTGGGGGGAACTATGGCTACACCTTC
J: TRBJ1-2
D: NA
size: few
V: TRBV7-9

CDR3: CASSMDRGYNEQFF
DNA: TGTGCCAGCAGCATGGACAGGGGCTACAATGAGCAGTTCTTC
J: TRBJ2-1
D: TRBD1
size: few
V: TRBV11-3

CDR3: CASSHSENGRDSYEQYF
DNA: TGCGCCAGCAGTCATAGTGAAAACGGCCGTGACTCCTACGAGCAGTACTTC
J: TRBJ2-7
D: NA
size: NA
V: TRBV23-1

CDR3: CASTSGLRGHGYTF
DNA: TGTGCCAGCACCTCGGGCCTGAGAGGGCATGGCTACACCTTC
J: TRBJ1-2
D: NA
size: few
V: TRBV12-3/TRBV12-4

CDR3: CASSLRTGRETQYF
DNA: TGTGCCAGCAGCTTAAGGACAGGGAGAGAGACCCAGTACTTC
J: TRBJ2-5
D: TRBD1
size: few
V: TRBV7-9

CDR3: CASSLAPSPNTGELFF
DNA: TGCGCCAGCAGCTTGGCTCCTAGCCCCAACACCGGGGAGCTGTTTTTT
J: TRBJ2-2
D: NA
size: few
V: TRBV5-1

CDR3: CSAVSPNEQFF
DNA: TGCAGTGCCGTCTCCCCCAATGAGCAGTTCTTC
J: TRBJ2-1
D: NA
size: NA
V: TRBV20-1